The 14 T cell receptor beta chains in this list originate from one sample, sequenced in a study of PD-L1 blockade in urothelial cancer. The time point is: peripheral blood 6 weeks after treatment start. Here immunoSEQ multiplex PCR was the method, and the copy in TCRdb shows in-frame clones only, minus some. The profile shows about 30,000 clones, around 84% of them singletons. The sample here was PBMCs, taken around atezolizumab (anti-PD-L1) treatment. These receptors were collected from a man between 70 and 80 years old with urothelial cancer.

The V call is TRBV27, the J call TRBJ1-4, with D possibly being TRBD1 (5 bases). Germline CDR1 and CDR2: MNHEY and SMNVEV (reference sequence). The CDR3 spans 17 residues. V lost 5 bases and J lost 7, with 23 bases in between. CDR3 bases: TGTGCCAGCAGTCCAACCGCCCGGGCGGGGGTTTTTGAAAAACTGTTTTTT. Encoded protein: CASSPTARAGVFEKLFF.

The rearrangement joins TRBV5-1 to TRBJ1-2; 9 bases agree with TRBD1. Germline CDR1 reads SGHRS; CDR2 reads YFSETQ. The CDR3 sequence is 15 residues long. V trimming: 10 bases; J trimming: 1 base; junction bases outside the gene matches: 11. As DNA, the CDR3 is TGCGCCTCCAAGGAGGGGACAGGGATTAACTATGGCTACACCTTC. Translation: CASKEGTGINYGYTF.

This chain connects TRBV19 to TRBJ1-2; 10 bases agree with TRBD1. V dropped 4 bases and J dropped 4; count of bases not matched to a gene: 9. Germline V gene lookup returns CDR1 LNHDA and CDR2 SQIVND (reference sequence). The CDR3 length is 16 residues. This CDR3 is CASSKETDRGTYGYTF. The CDR3 DNA reads TGTGCCAGTAGTAAAGAGACGGACAGGGGGACCTATGGCTACACCTTC. Based on the CDR3 plus reference TRBV19 and TRBJ1-2, the full variable domain is DGGITQSPKYLFRKEGQNVTLSCEQNLNHDAMYWYRQDPGQGLRLIYYSQIVNDFQKGDIAEGYSVSREKKESFPLTVTSAQKNPTAFYLCASSKETDRGTYGYTFGSGTRLTVV.

J is TRBJ1-2 and V is TRBV28; TRBD1 is a possible D gene (5 bases). Germline V gene sequence: CDR1 MDHEN, CDR2 SYDVKM. V gave up 5 bases and J gave up 6 bases, with 19 bases separating them. CDR3 length equals 15 residues. CDR3 DNA sequence: TGTGCCAGCAGTCCCCCTGTGTCCGCGGGGCATGGCTACACCTTC. Translation gives CASSPPVSAGHGYTF.

This clone has a handful of counts. CDR3 in amino acids: CASSGHTGGVTEAFF. DNA of the CDR3: TGCGCCAGCAGCGGACATACAGGGGGCGTCACTGAAGCTTTCTTT. The chain employs TRBV5-1 and TRBJ1-1; 9 bases are shared with TRBD1. The CDR3 loop spans 15 amino acids. Germline assignment: CDR1 SGHRS and CDR2 YFSETQ. V lost 4 bases, J lost 4 bases, and 8 bases stayed unmatched.

The V call is TRBV29-1, the J call TRBJ1-1; 8 bases line up with TRBD1. CDR3 length: 13 amino acids. Germline V gene data show CDR1 as SQVTM and CDR2 as ANQGSEA. Trimming took 7 bases from V and 4 from J; bases not matched to a gene: 8. The CDR3 sequence is CSAHQGAGTEAFF. The CDR3 DNA reads TGCAGCGCCCACCAGGGGGCAGGCACTGAAGCTTTCTTT.

The chain links TRBV7-8 to TRBJ2-5; D might be TRBD2 (5 bases). The CDR3 contains 14 residues. Germline lookup yields CDR1 SGHVS and CDR2 FQNEAQ. The V gene lost 3 bases and the J gene lost 0 bases, with 8 bases spanning the gap. The CDR3, as DNA: TGTGCCAGCAGCTTTCGGGAAAACCAAGAGACCCAGTACTTC. Its protein product is CASSFRENQETQYF.

DNA of the CDR3: TGTGCCAGCAGTTACTCCAGGGACACTGAAGCTTTCTTT. This sequence encodes CASSYSRDTEAFF. V usage is TRBV6-6 and J usage is TRBJ1-1; a weak D match, TRBD1 (5 bases). CDR3 length: 13 amino acids. Germline lookup yields CDR1 MNHNY and CDR2 SVGAGI (reference sequence). The V gene lost 0 bases and the J gene lost 3 bases, with 5 bases spanning the gap.

The chain couples TRBV27 to TRBJ2-2; 8 bases agree with TRBD2. The germline CDR1 and CDR2 sequences are MNHEY and SMNVEV (reference sequence). V shed 3 bases, J shed 2 bases, and the junction held 11 bases outside the gene matches. This CDR3 region has 18 residues. CDR3 in DNA: TGTGCCAGCAGTTTCTTCCCCCAGCGGGAGAGAAACACCGGGGAGCTGTTTTTT. Amino acids: CASSFFPQRERNTGELFF.

On this clone: Other nucleotide sequences from this sample produce the same CDR3. The CDR3 loop is CASSQLSGEQFF. The CDR3 coding sequence is TGTGCCAGCAGTCAACTATCCGGTGAGCAGTTCTTC. The V and J genes are TRBV28 and TRBJ2-1; D unclear. This CDR3 is 12 amino acids long. The germline V gene encodes CDR1 MDHEN and CDR2 SYDVKM. Trimming shortened V by 5 bases and J by 9 bases, and 11 bases separated the two germline ends.

V usage is TRBV18 and J usage is TRBJ2-5; 8 bases agree with TRBD1. Germline CDR1 KGHSH, CDR2 LQKENI. This CDR3 is 13 amino acids long. With 5 bases clipped from V and 3 bases from J, the junction kept 2 bases outside the gene matches. In nucleotides, the CDR3 is TGTGCCAGCTCATCGGACAGGGAAGAGACCCAGTACTTC. It encodes CASSSDREETQYF.

The CDR3 DNA follows: TGTGCCAGCAGCGGAGGGGGGGGAGTCAATGAGCAGTTCTTC. Translated, it gives CASSGGGGVNEQFF. The V call is TRBV7-3, the J call TRBJ2-1; tentatively, D is TRBD2 (7 bases). Trimming cost V 5 bases and J 6 bases, with 14 bases left between them. The CDR3 spans 14 residues. The germline V gene has CDR1 SGHTA and CDR2 FQGTGA. Drawing the rest from reference TRBV7-3 and TRBJ2-1, the complete variable domain is GAGVSQTPSNKVTEKGKYVELRCDPISGHTALYWYRQSLGQGPEFLIYFQGTGAADDSGLPNDRFFAVRPEGSVSTLKIQRTERGDSAVYLCASSGGGGVNEQFFGPGTRLTVL.

The rearrangement uses TRBV2 and TRBJ2-5; 7 bases match TRBD1. V was clipped by 8 bases and J by 2 bases; unmatched bases: 8. The CDR3 runs to 14 residues. CDR1 and CDR2 (germline): SNHLY, FYNNEI. The CDR3 DNA sequence: TGTGCCAGCCCAGGTGGGACAGCTCAAGAGACCCAGTACTTC. This translates into CASPGGTAQETQYF.

This clone showed up just once. The chain is built from TRBV27 and TRBJ2-7, with D possibly matching TRBD2 (6 bases). This CDR3 comprises 14 residues. CDR1 MNHEY and CDR2 SMNVEV come from the germline V gene (reference sequence). Trimming cost V 6 bases and J 4 bases, with 16 bases left between them. CDR3 sequence: CASRPGLLIYEQYF. In nucleotides, the CDR3 is TGTGCCAGCAGGCCGGGACTCCTCATTTACGAGCAGTACTTC.